These 21 T cell receptor beta chains were sequenced from one sample in a study of cytomegalovirus exposure and HLA in healthy donors. In the PCR, 60 Vbeta and 13 Jbeta primers were used. Sequencing used immunoSEQ multiplex PCR; TCRdb keeps in-frame clones, though not all of them. The sample holds tens of thousands of clones, about three quarters seen once. The specimen was PBMCs. All receptors come from a male donor in good health and CMV-seropositive.

V and J are TRBV7-9 and TRBJ2-7; 7 bases fit TRBD2. Unmatched junction bases numbered 10, after V lost 5 bases and J lost 6 bases. The germline CDR1 and CDR2 sequences are SEHNR and FQNEAQ (reference sequence). This CDR3 spans 14 amino acids. The DNA for the CDR3 is TGTGCCAGCAGCCCCTCAGGGTCTAGCGGCGAGCAGTACTTC. Residues: CASSPSGSSGEQYF.

This rearrangement joins TRBV14 to TRBJ1-1; 7 bases match TRBD1. After removal of 2 bases from V and 1 base from J, the junction contained 4 bases not matched to a gene. The CDR3 has 15 amino acids. Germline V CDR1 and CDR2: SGHDN, FVKESK. The CDR3 DNA reads TGTGCCAGCAGCCAAAGGACAGGTTGGAACACTGAAGCTTTCTTT. This sequence encodes CASSQRTGWNTEAFF.

The chain is built from TRBV6-4 and TRBJ2-1; 14 nucleotides match TRBD2. Germline assignment: CDR1 MRHNA and CDR2 SNTAGT. The length of the CDR3 is 14 residues. Unmatched junction bases numbered 10, after V lost 11 bases and J lost 10 bases. For the CDR3, the DNA is TGTGCCGTTTCCGGGACTAGCGGGAGAAGCGAGCAGTTCTTC. Translated, it gives CAVSGTSGRSEQFF.

A few counts support this clone. The J gene is TRBJ1-1, the V gene TRBV6-6, with TRBD1 matching 9 bases. CDR3 length: 15 amino acids. Germline loops: CDR1 MNHNY, CDR2 SVGAGI (reference sequence). Losses at the gene ends were 3 bases for V and 4 bases for J; bases not matched to a gene: 6. CDR3 protein: CASSYPGQGVTEAFF. CDR3 coding DNA: TGTGCCAGCAGTTATCCGGGACAGGGTGTCACTGAAGCTTTCTTT.

The chain employs TRBV10-1 and TRBJ1-2; D is unresolved. Germline V gives CDR1 WNHNN, CDR2 SYGVQD (reference sequence). CDR3 length: 12 residues. Deletions cut 4 bases from V and 7 bases from J, with 10 bases between. DNA of the CDR3: TGCGCCAGCAGTGGAATGGAGACTGGCTACACCTTC. Amino acid sequence: CASSGMETGYTF.

The chain recombines TRBV28 with TRBJ1-2; TRBD1 aligns across 10 bases. V was clipped by 6 bases and J by 1 base; unmatched bases: 8. Germline V gene data show CDR1 as MDHEN and CDR2 as SYDVKM. The CDR3 has 16 residues. As DNA, the CDR3 is TGTGCCAGCAGCATGTTAGGACAGGGGGTTAACTATGGCTACACCTTC. This encodes CASSMLGQGVNYGYTF.

The chain combines TRBV6-4 with TRBJ1-6, with D possibly being TRBD1 (5 bases). V lost 2 bases and J 9 bases, leaving 17 bases between the germline ends. This CDR3 spans 16 amino acids. Germline CDR1 reads MRHNA; CDR2 reads SNTAGT. The CDR3 sequence is CASSDKGGAQGSPLHF. CDR3 nucleotide sequence: TGTGCCAGCAGTGACAAAGGAGGGGCCCAGGGTTCACCCCTCCACTTT.

The chain is built from TRBV6-8 and TRBJ2-1, with 8 bases that match TRBD2. The CDR3 contains 13 residues. From germline, CDR1 is MNHGY and CDR2 SAAAGT. Germline trimming cut 5 bases from V and 15 bases from J; bases unmatched to any gene: 12. The CDR3 region has the DNA TGTGCCAGCAGTCCTAAACCGGGACTAGGGTGGTTCTTC. Its translation is CASSPKPGLGWFF.

V is TRBV7-9 and J is TRBJ2-2; D uncertain. Trimming pared 4 bases from V and 3 bases from J, leaving 12 bases between. Germline V gene lookup returns CDR1 SEHNR and CDR2 FQNEAQ (reference sequence). The CDR3 extends over 15 amino acids. The CDR3 nucleotides are TGTGCCAGCAGCTCTAGTTGGTCGTACACCGGGGAGCTGTTTTTT. Residues: CASSSSWSYTGELFF.

The chain carries TRBV5-6 and TRBJ2-7; TRBD2 matches 9 bases. The length of the CDR3 is 15 residues. The junction had 4 bases not matched to a gene; V was cut back by 3 bases and J by 0 bases. Germline CDR1 is SGHDT and CDR2 is YYEEEE. The CDR3 DNA follows: TGTGCCAGCAGCTGGGCGGGAGGGAGCTCCTACGAGCAGTACTTC. Translation: CASSWAGGSSYEQYF.

This sequence joins TRBV7-9 and TRBJ2-1; 8 positions agree with TRBD2. CDR3 length: 15 amino acids. Trimming at V came to 2 bases and at J to 7 bases, leaving 7 bases not matched to a gene. Per germline, CDR1 SEHNR and CDR2 FQNEAQ (reference sequence). CDR3 sequence: CASSLLSGSTNEQFF. The CDR3 nucleotides read TGTGCCAGCAGCTTACTAAGCGGGAGTACTAATGAGCAGTTCTTC.

This clone showed up just once. The rearrangement uses TRBV6-1 and TRBJ2-2, with TRBD2 matching over 8 bases. The CDR3 loop spans 15 amino acids. The J segment lost 1 base and the V segment lost 11 bases, leaving 9 bases of the junction unmatched. Germline V gene sequence: CDR1 MNHNS, CDR2 SASEGT. CDR3 amino acids: CAGRVAGQNTGELFF. The CDR3 DNA reads TGTGCCGGGAGGGTAGCGGGGCAGAACACCGGGGAGCTGTTTTTT.

The chain combines TRBV9 with TRBJ1-1, with D perhaps TRBD1 (6 bases). The germline CDR1 and CDR2 sequences are SGDLS and YYNGEE. The CDR3 contains 15 residues. V dropped 3 bases and J dropped 4 bases, with 16 bases sitting between them. The CDR3: CASSAGRNRATEAFF. For the CDR3, the DNA is TGTGCCAGCAGCGCCGGGAGGAACAGGGCCACTGAAGCTTTCTTT.

This clone was detected only a few times. The genes are TRBV2 and TRBJ2-5; 11 positions match TRBD1. Germline V gene data show CDR1 as SNHLY and CDR2 as FYNNEI. This CDR3 spans 15 amino acids. The ends lost 6 bases at V and 1 base at J; junction bases unmatched: 4. This CDR3 reads CASRRGTGGQETQYF. CDR3 in DNA: TGTGCCAGCAGAAGAGGGACAGGGGGCCAAGAGACCCAGTACTTC. Drawing the rest from reference TRBV2 and TRBJ2-5, the complete variable domain is EPEVTQTPSHQVTQMGQEVILRCVPISNHLYFYWYRQILGQKVEFLVSFYNNEISEKSEIFDDQFSVERPDGSNFTLKIRSTKLEDSAMYFCASRRGTGGQETQYFGPGTRLLVL.

J is TRBJ2-1 and V is TRBV7-6, with D tentatively TRBD1 (6 bases). V was clipped by 6 bases and J by 0 bases, with 12 bases between them. The CDR3 spans 15 residues. In germline, CDR1 is SGHVS, CDR2 FNYEAQ. CDR3 sequence reads: CASSGGHRSYNEQFF. In DNA form, the CDR3 reads TGTGCCAGCAGTGGGGGCCACCGCTCCTACAATGAGCAGTTCTTC.

The chain is built from TRBV15 and TRBJ2-1; the match to TRBD1 covers 9 bases. Germline CDR1 LNHNV, CDR2 YYDKDF (reference sequence). The CDR3 runs to 16 residues. The junction had 4 bases not matched to a gene; V was cut back by 0 bases and J by 4 bases. In DNA form, the CDR3 reads TGTGCCACCAGCAGAGATCTTGGACAGGGGTACAATGAGCAGTTCTTC. It specifies CATSRDLGQGYNEQFF.

The chain carries TRBV4-3 and TRBJ2-7; D gene ambiguous. Germline V gene lookup returns CDR1 LGHNA and CDR2 YSLEER. Trimming stripped 0 bases from V and 0 bases from J, with 15 bases between. This CDR3 contains 17 residues. CDR3 loop: CASSQDLLRVGSYEQYF. CDR3 in DNA: TGCGCCAGCAGCCAAGATCTTCTCCGGGTGGGCTCCTACGAGCAGTACTTC.

The genes are TRBV4-1 and TRBJ2-5, with TRBD2 identical over 10 bases. With V trimmed by 4 bases and J by 5 bases, 7 bases remained unmatched. The CDR3 spans 15 residues. Germline V gives CDR1 MGHRA, CDR2 YSYEKL. The CDR3 protein is CASSRTLAGEETQYF. The CDR3, as DNA: TGCGCCAGCAGCCGCACCCTAGCGGGAGAGGAGACCCAGTACTTC.

The rearrangement joins TRBV28 to TRBJ1-3, with 7 bases matching TRBD1. There are 16 residues in the CDR3. Germline-derived CDR1 and CDR2 are MDHEN and SYDVKM. With 3 bases clipped from V and 2 bases from J, the junction kept 7 bases outside the gene matches. The CDR3 DNA follows: TGTGCCAGCAGTTTTCCGACAGGGAAACCTGGAAACACCATATATTTT. It translates to CASSFPTGKPGNTIYF.

The chain combines TRBV4-2 with TRBJ1-2, with D possibly TRBD1 on 5 matching bases. This CDR3 region has 13 residues. The germline CDR1 and CDR2 sequences are LGHNA and YNFKEQ. Trimming left V 4 bases short and J 8 bases short, with 14 bases between. The CDR3 coding sequence is TGTGCCAGCAGCCCCTCAGGGTCGCGGGGCTACACCTTC. Protein product: CASSPSGSRGYTF.

This chain connects TRBV4-2 to TRBJ1-2, with TRBD1 matching 10 bases. V was clipped by 0 bases and J by 7 bases; unmatched bases: 8. Germline CDR1 reads LGHNA; CDR2 reads YNFKEQ. The CDR3 runs 16 residues. CDR3 amino acids: CASSQDSGQGKIGYTF. For the CDR3, the DNA is TGTGCCAGCAGCCAAGATTCGGGACAGGGGAAGATTGGCTACACCTTC.